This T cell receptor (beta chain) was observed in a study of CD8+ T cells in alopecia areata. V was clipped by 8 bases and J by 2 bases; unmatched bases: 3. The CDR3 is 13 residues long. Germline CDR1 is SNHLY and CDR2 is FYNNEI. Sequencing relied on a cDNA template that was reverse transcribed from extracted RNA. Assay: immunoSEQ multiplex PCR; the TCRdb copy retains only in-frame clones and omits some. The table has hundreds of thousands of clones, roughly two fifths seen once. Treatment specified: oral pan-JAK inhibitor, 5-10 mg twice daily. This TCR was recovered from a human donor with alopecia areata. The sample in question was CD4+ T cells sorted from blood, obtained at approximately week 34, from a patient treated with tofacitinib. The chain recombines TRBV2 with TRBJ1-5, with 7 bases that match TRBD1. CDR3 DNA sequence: TGTGCCAGCCACGACAGGGGCAATCAGCCCCAGCATTTT. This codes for CASHDRGNQPQHF. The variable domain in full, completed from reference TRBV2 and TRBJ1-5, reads EPEVTQTPSHQVTQMGQEVILRCVPISNHLYFYWYRQILGQKVEFLVSFYNNEISEKSEIFDDQFSVERPDGSNFTLKIRSTKLEDSAMYFCASHDRGNQPQHFGDGTRLSIL.